Each of the 31 T cell receptor beta chains below was sequenced from the same sample in a study of CD8+ T cells in alopecia areata. RNA was isolated and reverse transcribed to cDNA, the sequencing template. This table comes from immunoSEQ multiplex PCR, and its TCRdb copy is limited to in-frame clones, with some not included. Among around 270,000 clones listed, 58% were seen once. Treatment meaning: oral pan-JAK inhibitor, 5-10 mg twice daily. Sequences were derived from CD4+ T cells sorted from blood, sampled at week 24, from a patient treated with tofacitinib. The receptor set was obtained from a human donor with alopecia areata.

This clone has only one observation. V and J are TRBV2 and TRBJ2-5; D not resolved. CDR1 and CDR2 from the germline V gene are SNHLY and FYNNEI. The CDR3 loop spans 10 amino acids. The ends were cut back, 7 bases at V and 4 bases at J, with 4 bases in the middle. CDR3 loop: CASNGETQYF. The CDR3 nucleotides read TGTGCCAGCAACGGAGAGACCCAGTACTTC. Using reference TRBV2 and TRBJ2-5 for the parts outside the CDR3, the full variable domain is EPEVTQTPSHQVTQMGQEVILRCVPISNHLYFYWYRQILGQKVEFLVSFYNNEISEKSEIFDDQFSVERPDGSNFTLKIRSTKLEDSAMYFCASNGETQYFGPGTRLLVL.

The chain carries TRBV9 and TRBJ1-1, with D hard to call. Trimming took 4 bases from V and 3 from J, leaving 10 bases between them. This CDR3 contains 13 residues. Looked up from germline, CDR1 is SGDLS and CDR2 is YYNGEE. The CDR3 sequence: CASSPSGDTEAFF. In DNA, the CDR3 is TGTGCCAGCAGCCCTAGTGGGGACACTGAAGCTTTCTTT.

This chain joins TRBV5-1 and TRBJ2-2; no clear D gene. Germline V gene data show CDR1 as SGHRS and CDR2 as YFSETQ. V was clipped by 3 bases and J by 4 bases, with 13 bases between them. The CDR3 totals 15 residues. The CDR3 region is CASSWESPGTGELFF. The DNA for the CDR3 is TGCGCCAGCAGCTGGGAATCGCCGGGCACCGGGGAGCTGTTTTTT.

The V call is TRBV5-1, the J call TRBJ1-4; D is ambiguous. The germline CDR1 and CDR2 sequences are SGHRS and YFSETQ. CDR3 size: 14 residues. Trimming pared 4 bases from V and 0 bases from J, leaving 7 bases between. CDR3 coding DNA: TGCGCCAGCAGCAACAGTACAACTAATGAAAAACTGTTTTTT. As protein: CASSNSTTNEKLFF.

The chain carries TRBV4-1 and TRBJ1-1; D is ambiguous. The ends were cut back, 4 bases at V and 0 bases at J, with 15 bases in the middle. The V gene's germline CDR1 is MGHRA and CDR2 YSYEKL. The CDR3 sequence is 16 residues long. CDR3 sequence: CASSLSRRKMNTEAFF. The CDR3 DNA reads as TGCGCCAGCAGCCTCTCCCGGAGGAAAATGAACACTGAAGCTTTCTTT.

This clone has a handful of counts. This chain connects TRBV10-3 to TRBJ1-1, with TRBD1 matching 10 bases. Germline V gene data show CDR1 as ENHRY and CDR2 as SYGVKD. This CDR3 region has 15 residues. The J segment lost 2 bases and the V segment lost 6 bases, leaving 6 bases of the junction unmatched. The CDR3 sequence: CAIRTGTGDNTEAFF. The CDR3 DNA is TGTGCCATCAGGACCGGGACAGGGGATAACACTGAAGCTTTCTTT.

The gene calls are TRBV29-1 and TRBJ1-2; possible D gene TRBD1, 5 bases. V shed 6 bases and J shed 1 base, with 9 bases lying between them. There are 12 residues in the CDR3. Germline loops: CDR1 SQVTM, CDR2 ANQGSEA. The DNA of the CDR3 is TGCAGCGTCAGGGTTCTTAACTATGGCTACACCTTC. Its protein is CSVRVLNYGYTF.

The chain has TRBV5-1 and TRBJ2-4, with no clear D. This CDR3 comprises 15 residues. Germline V CDR1 and CDR2: SGHRS, YFSETQ. V shed 7 bases and J shed 0 bases, with 14 bases lying between them. The DNA of the CDR3 is TGCGCCAGCCGTGACCCGGAGCTAGCCAAAAACATTCAGTACTTC. Protein: CASRDPELAKNIQYF.

The V call is TRBV7-2, the J call TRBJ2-5, with 9 bases identical to TRBD1. Trimming cost V 6 bases and J 4 bases; bases outside gene matches: 9. The germline CDR1 and CDR2 sequences are SGHTA and FQGNSA. This CDR3 has 15 residues. CDR3 in DNA: TGTGCCAGCAGACTAGGGACAGGGAATGTAGAGACCCAGTACTTC. Translation: CASRLGTGNVETQYF.

The V and J genes are TRBV7-2 and TRBJ1-6; D may be TRBD1 (5 bases). The V and J ends lost 5 bases and 8 bases respectively, with 13 bases between them. The germline V gene encodes CDR1 SGHTA and CDR2 FQGNSA. This CDR3 region has 14 residues. As DNA, the CDR3 is TGTGCCAGCAGCACCCGGGACGGTTATTCACCCCTCCACTTT. It yields the protein CASSTRDGYSPLHF.

The V gene is TRBV6-1, the J gene TRBJ1-2; no firm D call. V was clipped by 0 bases and J by 4 bases, with 6 bases between them. The CDR3 spans 13 residues. The germline V gene encodes CDR1 MNHNS and CDR2 SASEGT. The CDR3 DNA reads TGTGCCAGCAGTGAAGCAGAGGTCTATGGCTACACCTTC. The encoded protein is CASSEAEVYGYTF.

The J gene is TRBJ1-2, the V gene TRBV29-1, with 10 bases that match TRBD1. CDR1 is SQVTM, CDR2 ANQGSEA, per germline. V was clipped by 7 bases and J by 6 bases; unmatched bases: 5. The CDR3 runs 12 residues. CDR3 sequence (DNA): TGCAGCGGAGGACAGGGGGAAGATGGCTACACCTTC. Translated: CSGGQGEDGYTF.

This clone was observed a few times. The chain has TRBV15 and TRBJ2-2, with unresolved D. Germline lookup yields CDR1 LNHNV and CDR2 YYDKDF (reference sequence). Between the trimmed V and J ends, which lost 5 bases and 7 bases, there was a span of 8 bases. The CDR3 extends over 12 amino acids. CDR3 nucleotides: TGTGCCACCAGCCATTTCAACGGGGAGCTGTTTTTT. Its protein product is CATSHFNGELFF.

The V call is TRBV20-1, the J call TRBJ2-1; D remains ambiguous. Germline V gives CDR1 DFQATT, CDR2 SNEGSKA (reference sequence). Trimming left V 4 bases short and J 5 bases short, with 6 bases between. CDR3 length equals 11 residues. CDR3 coding DNA: TGCAGTGCTACCGAGAACAATGAGCAGTTCTTC. Its translation is CSATENNEQFF.

V and J are TRBV18 and TRBJ2-5; 8 bases are shared with TRBD2. The V and J ends lost 5 bases and 4 bases, in that order; junction bases with no gene match: 9. The germline V gene encodes CDR1 KGHSH and CDR2 LQKENI. The CDR3 has 15 residues. The CDR3 reads CASSESGTSGETQYF. The DNA of the CDR3 is TGTGCCAGCTCAGAATCCGGGACTAGTGGAGAGACCCAGTACTTC.

The DNA for the CDR3 is TGCGCCAGCAGCCAGTTTCCCGGGACAGGGAGAGATGAGCAGTTCTTC. It specifies CASSQFPGTGRDEQFF. J is TRBJ2-1 and V is TRBV4-1; TRBD1 agrees at 9 bases. Germline CDR1 is MGHRA and CDR2 is YSYEKL. Losses at the gene ends were 3 bases for V and 8 bases for J; bases not matched to a gene: 11. There are 16 residues in the CDR3.

This clone was detected a few times. The rearrangement links TRBV30 to TRBJ2-3, with D uncertain. V was cut by 2 bases and J by 11 bases, with 17 bases left in between. In germline, CDR1 is GTSNPN, CDR2 SVGIG (reference sequence). This CDR3 is built from 13 residues. CDR3 DNA sequence: TGTGCCTGGAGTTTTCCCCCTTTGCTACAGCAGTATTTT. Residues: CAWSFPPLLQQYF.

This chain connects TRBV29-1 to TRBJ2-5, with TRBD1 matching over 7 bases. The CDR3 is 13 residues long. Trimming cost V 2 bases and J 5 bases; bases outside gene matches: 5. Germline V gives CDR1 SQVTM, CDR2 ANQGSEA. The CDR3 DNA is TGCAGCGTTGAATTGACAGGGAAGGAGACCCAGTACTTC. Its translation: CSVELTGKETQYF. Using reference TRBV29-1 and TRBJ2-5 for the parts outside the CDR3, the full variable domain is SAVISQKPSRDICQRGTSLTIQCQVDSQVTMMFWYRQQPGQSLTLIATANQGSEATYESGFVIDKFPISRPNLTFSTLTVSNMSPEDSSIYLCSVELTGKETQYFGPGTRLLVL.

The chain combines TRBV9 with TRBJ2-3; D gene uncertain. Germline V gene data show CDR1 as SGDLS and CDR2 as YYNGEE. V gave up 0 bases and J gave up 4 bases, with 12 bases separating them. There are 15 residues in the CDR3. CDR3 loop: CASSVEIGSSDTQYF. CDR3 coding DNA: TGTGCCAGCAGCGTAGAGATCGGGTCCTCAGATACGCAGTATTTT.

The genes are TRBV5-1 and TRBJ2-3, with a possible D match to TRBD2 (5 bases). The CDR3 is made up of 13 amino acids. V was cut by 4 bases and J by 5 bases, with 11 bases left in between. Germline V gene sequence: CDR1 SGHRS, CDR2 YFSETQ. The CDR3 DNA follows: TGCGCCAGCAGCCTTAACCGGGGAGATACGCAGTATTTT. Protein sequence: CASSLNRGDTQYF.

This clone was seen many times. The chain combines TRBV12-5 with TRBJ1-1; D not resolved. This CDR3 spans 16 amino acids. V lost 2 bases and J lost 1, with 14 bases in between. Germline CDR1 is LGHNT and CDR2 is FRNRAP. CDR3 in amino acids: CASGLRVGLRNTEAFF. As DNA, the CDR3 is TGTGCTAGTGGTTTGCGGGTCGGTCTCCGGAACACTGAAGCTTTCTTT.

The V and J genes are TRBV29-1 and TRBJ1-5; D is unclear. The germline CDR1 and CDR2 sequences are SQVTM and ANQGSEA. V lost 4 bases and J 3 bases, leaving 10 bases between the germline ends. The CDR3 length is 13 residues. The CDR3 sequence: CSVGVGDNQPQHF. CDR3 coding DNA: TGCAGCGTTGGTGTAGGCGACAATCAGCCCCAGCATTTT.

The chain carries TRBV2 and TRBJ2-7; 7 positions agree with TRBD2. The CDR3 is made up of 14 amino acids. Germline V CDR1 and CDR2: SNHLY, FYNNEI. V dropped 2 bases and J dropped 0; count of bases not matched to a gene: 1. CDR3 nucleotides: TGTGCCAGCAGTGAAACTAGCGCCTCCTACGAGCAGTACTTC. This sequence encodes CASSETSASYEQYF.

V is TRBV7-2 and J is TRBJ1-2; D unclear. The CDR3 runs to 13 residues. V was clipped by 7 bases and J by 4 bases, with 13 bases between them. Germline V CDR1 and CDR2: SGHTA, FQGNSA. This chain's CDR3 is CASNLAEPYGYTF. The CDR3 region has the DNA TGTGCCAGCAACCTAGCCGAGCCCTATGGCTACACCTTC.

As for this clone: Other DNA sequences within the sample encode an identical CDR3. This chain uses TRBV15 with TRBJ2-5; the match to TRBD1 covers 9 bases. From germline, CDR1 is LNHNV and CDR2 YYDKDF (reference sequence). Trimming at V came to 3 bases and at J to 4 bases, leaving 0 bases not matched to a gene. The length of the CDR3 is 13 residues. The DNA for the CDR3 is TGTGCCACCAGCAGGGACAGGGGAGAGACCCAGTACTTC. Translation: CATSRDRGETQYF. Drawing the rest from reference TRBV15 and TRBJ2-5, the complete variable domain is DAMVIQNPRYQVTQFGKPVTLSCSQTLNHNVMYWYQQKSSQAPKLLFHYYDKDFNNEADTPDNFQSRRPNTSFCFLDIRSPGLGDTAMYLCATSRDRGETQYFGPGTRLLVL.

This rearrangement joins TRBV14 to TRBJ2-6, with unresolved D. Trimming pared 4 bases from V and 0 bases from J, leaving 4 bases between. There are 14 residues in the CDR3. The germline gives CDR1 SGHDN, CDR2 FVKESK. The CDR3 sequence is CASSRLSGANVLTF. The CDR3 nucleotides read TGTGCCAGCAGCCGACTCTCTGGGGCCAACGTCCTGACTTTC.

V and J are TRBV7-3 and TRBJ1-6; D is ambiguous. Germline CDR1 and CDR2: SGHTA and FQGTGA. The CDR3 totals 14 residues. Trimming shortened V by 2 bases and J by 7 bases, and 9 bases separated the two germline ends. The DNA for the CDR3 is TGTGCCAGCAGCTTATTACACCCAAATTCACCCCTCCACTTT. Amino acids: CASSLLHPNSPLHF.

This chain uses TRBV23-1 with TRBJ2-3, with TRBD2 matching over 12 bases. TRBV23-1 is recorded as an ORF, its role being uncertain. Trimming at V came to 3 bases and at J to 0 bases, leaving 4 bases not matched to a gene. The CDR3 extends over 17 amino acids. The CDR3 spells CASSHLAGGLSTDTQYF. The CDR3 DNA reads as TGCGCCAGCAGTCACCTAGCGGGGGGGCTTAGCACAGATACGCAGTATTTT.

This clone has a handful of counts. The chain has TRBV23-1 and TRBJ2-1; D ambiguous. TRBV23-1 is reported as an ORF; its role is uncertain. The CDR3 has 13 residues. Between the trimmed V and J ends, which lost 4 bases and 4 bases, there was a span of 8 bases. CDR3 sequence reads: CASSLDEYNEQFF. In DNA, the CDR3 is TGCGCCAGCAGTCTGGACGAATACAATGAGCAGTTCTTC.

J is TRBJ1-2 and V is TRBV9; tentative D call: TRBD1 (5 bases). Trimming stripped 0 bases from V and 3 bases from J, with 12 bases between. There are 15 residues in the CDR3. Germline lookup yields CDR1 SGDLS and CDR2 YYNGEE. The CDR3 reads CASSVGGAQDYGYTF. The CDR3 coding sequence is TGTGCCAGCAGCGTAGGAGGGGCGCAGGACTATGGCTACACCTTC. The full variable domain, in which reference TRBV9 and TRBJ1-2 provide the parts outside the CDR3, is DSGVTQTPKHLITATGQRVTLRCSPRSGDLSVYWYQQSLDQGLQFLIQYYNGEERAKGNILERFSAQQFPDLHSELNLSSLELGDSALYFCASSVGGAQDYGYTFGSGTRLTVV.

The CDR3: CASRPFLGDNEQFF. The CDR3 nucleotides read TGTGCCAGCAGGCCATTCCTGGGTGACAATGAGCAGTTCTTC. The chain has TRBV11-2 and TRBJ2-1; no definite D call. The V gene's germline CDR1 is SGHAT and CDR2 FQNNGV. The V end lost 6 bases, the J end lost 5 bases, and 14 bases lay between the germline ends. The CDR3 totals 14 residues. The whole variable domain, filled in from reference TRBV11-2 and TRBJ2-1, reads EAGVAQSPRYKIIEKRQSVAFWCNPISGHATLYWYQQILGQGPKLLIQFQNNGVVDDSQLPKDRFSAERLKGVDSTLKIQPAKLEDSAVYLCASRPFLGDNEQFFGPGTRLTVL.